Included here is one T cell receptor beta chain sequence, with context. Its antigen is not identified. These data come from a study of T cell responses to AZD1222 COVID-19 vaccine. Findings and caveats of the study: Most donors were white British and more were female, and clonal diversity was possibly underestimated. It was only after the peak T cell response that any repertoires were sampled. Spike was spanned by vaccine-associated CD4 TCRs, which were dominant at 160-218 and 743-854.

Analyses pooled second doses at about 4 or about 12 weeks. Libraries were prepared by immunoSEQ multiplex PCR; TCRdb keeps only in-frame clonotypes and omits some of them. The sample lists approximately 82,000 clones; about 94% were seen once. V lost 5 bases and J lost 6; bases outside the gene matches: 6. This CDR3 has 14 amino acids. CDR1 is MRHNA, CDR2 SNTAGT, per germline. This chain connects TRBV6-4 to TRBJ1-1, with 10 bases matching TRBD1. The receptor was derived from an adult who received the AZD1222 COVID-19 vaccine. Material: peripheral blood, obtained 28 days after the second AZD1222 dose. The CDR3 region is CASSPGQGMPEAFF. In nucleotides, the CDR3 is TGTGCCAGCAGTCCGGGACAGGGGATGCCTGAAGCTTTCTTT.